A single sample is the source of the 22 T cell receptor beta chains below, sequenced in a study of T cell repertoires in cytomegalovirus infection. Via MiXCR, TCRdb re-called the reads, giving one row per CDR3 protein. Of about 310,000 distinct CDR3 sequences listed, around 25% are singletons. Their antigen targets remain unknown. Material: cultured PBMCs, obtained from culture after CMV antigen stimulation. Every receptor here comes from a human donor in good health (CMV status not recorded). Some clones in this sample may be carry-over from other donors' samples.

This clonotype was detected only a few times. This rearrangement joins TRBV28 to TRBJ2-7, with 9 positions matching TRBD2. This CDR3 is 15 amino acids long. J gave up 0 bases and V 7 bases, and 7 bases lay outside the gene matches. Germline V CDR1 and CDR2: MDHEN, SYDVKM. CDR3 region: CASNHGTSFSYEQYF. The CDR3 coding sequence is TGTGCCAGCAACCACGGGACTAGCTTCTCCTACGAGCAGTACTTC.

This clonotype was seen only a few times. In nucleotides, the CDR3 is TGTGCCAGCAGTGACTTGGGGACTCCTCCGGGGGGGGACTCGATTCACAGCTCCTACGAGCAGTACGTC. Translated, it gives CASSDLGTPPGGDSIHSSYEQYV. The chain has TRBV6-4 and TRBJ2-7, with 8 nucleotides matching TRBD2. Germline assignment: CDR1 MRHNA and CDR2 SNTAGT. The trim removed 1 base at V and 0 bases at J, leaving 26 bases unmatched. This CDR3 has 23 residues.

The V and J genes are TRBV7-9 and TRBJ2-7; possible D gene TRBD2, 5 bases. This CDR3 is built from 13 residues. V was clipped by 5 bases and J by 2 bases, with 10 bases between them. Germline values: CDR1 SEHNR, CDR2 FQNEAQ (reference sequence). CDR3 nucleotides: TGTGCCAGCAGCCCTGGGAGAGCCTACGAGCAGTACGTC. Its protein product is CASSPGRAYEQYV.

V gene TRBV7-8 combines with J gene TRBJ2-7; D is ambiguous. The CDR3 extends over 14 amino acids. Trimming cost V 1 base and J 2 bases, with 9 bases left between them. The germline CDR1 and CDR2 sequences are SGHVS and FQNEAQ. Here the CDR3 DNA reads TGTGCCAGCAGCTTAGGCGACGGTACCTACGAGCAGTACGTC. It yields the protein CASSLGDGTYEQYV.

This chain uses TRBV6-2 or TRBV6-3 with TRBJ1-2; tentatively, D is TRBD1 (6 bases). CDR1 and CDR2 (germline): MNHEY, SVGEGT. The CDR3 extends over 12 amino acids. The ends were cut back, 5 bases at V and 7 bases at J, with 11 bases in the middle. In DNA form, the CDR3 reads TGTGCCAGCAGTAAAGGGGGTGGTGGCTACACCTTC. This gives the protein CASSKGGGGYTF.

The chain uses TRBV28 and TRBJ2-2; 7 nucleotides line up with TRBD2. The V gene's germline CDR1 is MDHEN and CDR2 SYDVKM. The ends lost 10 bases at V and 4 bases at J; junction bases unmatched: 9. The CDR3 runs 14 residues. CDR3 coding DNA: TGTGCCACCCAAGCGGGGACCCGCACCGGGGAGCTGTTTTTT. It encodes CATQAGTRTGELFF.

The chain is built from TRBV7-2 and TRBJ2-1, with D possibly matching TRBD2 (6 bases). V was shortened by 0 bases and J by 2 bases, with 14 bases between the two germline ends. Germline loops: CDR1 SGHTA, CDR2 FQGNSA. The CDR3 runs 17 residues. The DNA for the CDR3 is TGTGCCAGCAGCTTAGCGCTAGGAGGGAAAGCCTACAATGAGCAGTTCTTC. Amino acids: CASSLALGGKAYNEQFF.

As DNA, the CDR3 is TGTGCCAGCAGCTTATTGGGGGTGGTGGGCAATGAGCAGTTCTTC. Translating it yields CASSLLGVVGNEQFF. The chain couples TRBV11-3 to TRBJ2-1; D may correspond to TRBD1 or TRBD2 (5 bases each). Germline V gives CDR1 SGHNT, CDR2 YENEEA. The CDR3 totals 15 residues. V was cut by 2 bases and J by 6 bases, with 14 bases left in between.

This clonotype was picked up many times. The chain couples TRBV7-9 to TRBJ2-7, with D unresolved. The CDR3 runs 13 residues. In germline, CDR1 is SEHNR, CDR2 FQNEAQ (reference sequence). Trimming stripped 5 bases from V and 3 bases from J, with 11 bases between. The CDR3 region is CASSRLLYYEQYF. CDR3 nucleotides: TGTGCCAGCAGCCGACTCCTCTACTACGAGCAGTACTTC.

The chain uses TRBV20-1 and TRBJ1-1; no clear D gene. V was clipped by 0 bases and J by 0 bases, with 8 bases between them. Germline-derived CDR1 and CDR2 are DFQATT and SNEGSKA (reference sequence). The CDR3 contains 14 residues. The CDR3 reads CSARDLGMNTEAFF. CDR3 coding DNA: TGCAGTGCTAGAGACTTGGGTATGAACACTGAAGCTTTCTTT.

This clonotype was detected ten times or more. In DNA, the CDR3 is TGTGCCAGCAGCTTAGCGGTCCCCTCGGGGGCAGAGACCCAGTACTTC. Translation: CASSLAVPSGAETQYF. The V gene is TRBV7-2, the J gene TRBJ2-5; D is possibly TRBD1 or TRBD2 (6 bases each). The CDR3 has 16 residues. V lost 0 bases to trimming and J lost 4 bases, with 15 bases between them. The germline V gene has CDR1 SGHTA and CDR2 FQGNSA.

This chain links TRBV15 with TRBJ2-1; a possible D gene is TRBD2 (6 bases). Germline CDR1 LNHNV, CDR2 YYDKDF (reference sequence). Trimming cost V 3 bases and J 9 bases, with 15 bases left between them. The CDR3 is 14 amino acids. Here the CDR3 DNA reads TGTGCCACCAGCAGGGGGGGAGACTTACTTGAGCAGTTCTTC. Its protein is CATSRGGDLLEQFF.

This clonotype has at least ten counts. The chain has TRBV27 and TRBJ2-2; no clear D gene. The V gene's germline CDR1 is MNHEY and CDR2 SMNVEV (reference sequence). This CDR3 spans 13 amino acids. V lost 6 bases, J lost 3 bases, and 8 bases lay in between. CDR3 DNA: TGTGCCAGCAGCCGGCTCTACACCGGGGAGCTGTTTTTT. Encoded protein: CASSRLYTGELFF.

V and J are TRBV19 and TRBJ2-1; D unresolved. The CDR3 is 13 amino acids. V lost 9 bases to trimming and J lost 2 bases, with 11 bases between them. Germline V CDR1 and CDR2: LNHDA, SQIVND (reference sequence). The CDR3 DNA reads TGTGCCAGCAGACCCTCGGCCTACAATGAGCAGTTCTTC. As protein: CASRPSAYNEQFF.

The CDR3 here is CASRVEQAGPKKLFF. The CDR3 nucleotides are TGCGCCAGCCGGGTTGAGCAGGCCGGCCCGAAAAAACTGTTTTTT. The chain has TRBV10-1 and TRBJ1-4, with no clear D. The germline gives CDR1 WNHNN, CDR2 SYGVQD (reference sequence). The germline V and J ends were trimmed by 8 bases and 9 bases, with 22 bases remaining between them. This CDR3 region has 15 residues.

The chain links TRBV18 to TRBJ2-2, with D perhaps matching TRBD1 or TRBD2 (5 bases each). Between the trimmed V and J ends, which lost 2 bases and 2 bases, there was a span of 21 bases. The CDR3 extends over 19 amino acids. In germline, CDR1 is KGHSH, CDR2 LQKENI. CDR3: CASSPLTGRGNLNTGELFF. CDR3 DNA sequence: TGTGCCAGCTCACCATTGACGGGAAGGGGAAACCTCAACACCGGGGAGCTGTTTTTT.

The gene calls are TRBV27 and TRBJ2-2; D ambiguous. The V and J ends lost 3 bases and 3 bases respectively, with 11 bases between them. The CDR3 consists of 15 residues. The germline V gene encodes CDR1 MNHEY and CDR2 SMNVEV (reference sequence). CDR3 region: CASSFSTRYTGELFF. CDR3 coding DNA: TGTGCCAGCAGTTTCTCGACGCGGTACACCGGGGAGCTGTTTTTT.

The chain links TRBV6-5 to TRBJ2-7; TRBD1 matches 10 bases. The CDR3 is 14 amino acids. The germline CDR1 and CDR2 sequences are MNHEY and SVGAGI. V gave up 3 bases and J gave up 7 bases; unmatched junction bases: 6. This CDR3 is CASSYGTGAGEQYF. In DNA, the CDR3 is TGTGCCAGCAGTTATGGGACAGGGGCCGGTGAGCAGTACTTC.

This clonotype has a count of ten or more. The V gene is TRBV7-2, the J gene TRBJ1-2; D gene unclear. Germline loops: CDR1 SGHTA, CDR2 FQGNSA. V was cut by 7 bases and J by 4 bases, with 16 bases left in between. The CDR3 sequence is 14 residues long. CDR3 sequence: CASTLIGQTYGYTF. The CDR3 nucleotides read TGTGCCAGCACCCTTATAGGGCAGACCTATGGCTACACCTTC.

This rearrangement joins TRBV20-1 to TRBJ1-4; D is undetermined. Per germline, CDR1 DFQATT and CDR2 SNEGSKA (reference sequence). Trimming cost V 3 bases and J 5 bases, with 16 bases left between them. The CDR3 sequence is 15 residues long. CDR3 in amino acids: CSASGSRTLNEKLFF. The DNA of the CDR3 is TGCAGTGCTAGTGGTTCCCGAACCCTCAATGAAAAACTGTTTTTT.

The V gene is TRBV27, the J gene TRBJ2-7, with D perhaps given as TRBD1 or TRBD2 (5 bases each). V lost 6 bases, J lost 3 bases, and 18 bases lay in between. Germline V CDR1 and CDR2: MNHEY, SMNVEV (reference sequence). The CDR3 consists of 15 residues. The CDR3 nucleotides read TGTGCCAGCAGCCGACGGGGACCGGAAAACTACGAGCAGTACTTC. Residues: CASSRRGPENYEQYF.

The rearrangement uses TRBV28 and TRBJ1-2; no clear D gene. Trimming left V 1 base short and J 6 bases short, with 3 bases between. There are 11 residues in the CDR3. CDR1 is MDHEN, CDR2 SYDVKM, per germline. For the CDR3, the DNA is TGTGCCAGCAGTTTATCCGATGGCTACACCTTC. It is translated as CASSLSDGYTF.